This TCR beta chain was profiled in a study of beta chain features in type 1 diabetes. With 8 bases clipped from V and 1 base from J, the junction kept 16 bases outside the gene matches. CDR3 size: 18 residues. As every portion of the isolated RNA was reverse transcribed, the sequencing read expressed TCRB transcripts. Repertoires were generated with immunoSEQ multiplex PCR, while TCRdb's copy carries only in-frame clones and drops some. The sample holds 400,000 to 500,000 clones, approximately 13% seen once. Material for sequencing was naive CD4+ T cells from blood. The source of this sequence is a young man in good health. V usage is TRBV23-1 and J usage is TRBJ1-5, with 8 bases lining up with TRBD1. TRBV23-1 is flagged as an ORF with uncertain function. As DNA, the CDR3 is TGCGCCAGCTCCTCTATTAGGACAGGGTTGAGAAGCAATCAGCCCCAGCATTTT. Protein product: CASSSIRTGLRSNQPQHF.